The 9 T cell receptor beta chains reported below all come from one sample, sequenced in a study of shared clonotypes between healthy human individuals. Repertoires were generated with immunoSEQ multiplex PCR, while TCRdb's copy carries only in-frame clones and drops some. Of around 1.5 million clones detected, around 98% appear once; the ten largest clones hold 0.4% to 0.55%. The sample was naive CD4+ T cells sorted from blood. As to subset: CD45RA+ positively selected. The receptors were sampled from a young man in good health.

This sequence joins TRBV11-2 and TRBJ1-1; perhaps TRBD1 as D (6 bases). Germline CDR1 is SGHAT and CDR2 is FQNNGV. V was cut by 4 bases and J by 5 bases, with 14 bases left in between. The CDR3 runs 14 residues. The CDR3 region has the DNA TGTGCCAGCAGCTCCCTGACAGGCCCAACTGAAGCTTTCTTT. Translation: CASSSLTGPTEAFF. Drawing the rest from reference TRBV11-2 and TRBJ1-1, the complete variable domain is EAGVAQSPRYKIIEKRQSVAFWCNPISGHATLYWYQQILGQGPKLLIQFQNNGVVDDSQLPKDRFSAERLKGVDSTLKIQPAKLEDSAVYLCASSSLTGPTEAFFGQGTRLTVV.

The chain carries TRBV5-4 and TRBJ2-2; D perhaps matches TRBD2 (6 bases). The V gene's germline CDR1 is SGHNT and CDR2 YYREEE (reference sequence). Trimming removed 4 bases from V and 7 bases from J, with 17 bases in between. The CDR3 is 15 residues long. The CDR3 sequence is CASSESGTVSGELFF. The CDR3 DNA reads as TGTGCCAGCAGCGAATCCGGGACTGTGAGCGGGGAGCTGTTTTTT.

This rearrangement joins TRBV27 to TRBJ2-3; D possibly uses TRBD1 or TRBD2 (5 bases each). Trimming removed 5 bases from V and 1 base from J, with 13 bases in between. Germline loops: CDR1 MNHEY, CDR2 SMNVEV (reference sequence). The CDR3 runs to 15 residues. Here the CDR3 DNA reads TGTGCCAGCAGTCTGGGACGGGGCCGCACAGATACGCAGTATTTT. Its protein product is CASSLGRGRTDTQYF.

This clone was counted a single time. Other DNA sequences in the same sample also yield this CDR3. This rearrangement joins TRBV18 to TRBJ1-2; 7 bases fit TRBD1. Unmatched junction bases numbered 7, after V lost 3 bases and J lost 3 bases. Germline CDR1 is KGHSH and CDR2 is LQKENI. This CDR3 contains 15 residues. CDR3 nucleotides: TGTGCCAGCTCACCCCGACAGGGCGGTGACTATGGCTACACCTTC. It translates to CASSPRQGGDYGYTF. Full variable domain (rest looked up from reference TRBV18 and TRBJ1-2): NAGVMQNPRHLVRRRGQEARLRCSPMKGHSHVYWYRQLPEEGLKFMVYLQKENIIDESGMPKERFSAEFPKEGPSILRIQQVVRGDSAAYFCASSPRQGGDYGYTFGSGTRLTVV.

The gene calls are TRBV7-8 and TRBJ2-2, with TRBD2 identical over 12 bases. Germline V gene sequence: CDR1 SGHVS, CDR2 FQNEAQ. The CDR3 length is 17 residues. V lost 2 bases to trimming and J lost 7 bases; unmatched junction nucleotides: 8. CDR3 amino acids: CASSLSLPLAGGGELFF. In DNA, the CDR3 is TGTGCCAGCAGCTTAAGTTTGCCACTAGCGGGAGGCGGGGAGCTGTTTTTT.

J is TRBJ2-7 and V is TRBV28; 12 bases are a match to TRBD2. CDR1 is MDHEN and CDR2 is SYDVKM in the germline V gene. This CDR3 has 17 amino acids. Unmatched junction bases numbered 5, after V lost 2 bases and J lost 0 bases. CDR3 in DNA: TGTGCCAGCAGTTTACCAGGACTAGCGGGAAGCTCCTACGAGCAGTACTTC. It yields the protein CASSLPGLAGSSYEQYF.

The chain has TRBV18 and TRBJ2-7, with TRBD1 matching over 10 bases. V gave up 3 bases and J gave up 3 bases; unmatched junction bases: 5. The CDR3 runs to 15 residues. The germline V gene encodes CDR1 KGHSH and CDR2 LQKENI. CDR3 region: CASSPRDRGHYEQYF. CDR3 coding DNA: TGTGCCAGCTCACCCCGGGACAGGGGACACTACGAGCAGTACTTC. Filled out from reference TRBV18 and TRBJ2-7, the complete variable domain reads NAGVMQNPRHLVRRRGQEARLRCSPMKGHSHVYWYRQLPEEGLKFMVYLQKENIIDESGMPKERFSAEFPKEGPSILRIQQVVRGDSAAYFCASSPRDRGHYEQYFGPGTRLTVT.

The chain couples TRBV18 to TRBJ1-1; no clear D. V lost 3 bases, J lost 3 bases, and 8 bases lay in between. Germline V lookup: CDR1 KGHSH, CDR2 LQKENI. The CDR3 extends over 13 amino acids. The CDR3 bases are TGTGCCAGCTCACCTATTACTCACACTGAAGCTTTCTTT. Translating gives CASSPITHTEAFF.

The chain links TRBV5-4 to TRBJ2-2, with D tentatively TRBD2 (6 bases). The ends were cut back, 0 bases at V and 4 bases at J, with 10 bases in the middle. Germline CDR1 is SGHNT and CDR2 is YYREEE (reference sequence). The CDR3 runs to 15 residues. Written as DNA, the CDR3 is TGTGCCAGCAGCTTGGGGACTATGAGCACCGGGGAGCTGTTTTTT. Its protein product is CASSLGTMSTGELFF.